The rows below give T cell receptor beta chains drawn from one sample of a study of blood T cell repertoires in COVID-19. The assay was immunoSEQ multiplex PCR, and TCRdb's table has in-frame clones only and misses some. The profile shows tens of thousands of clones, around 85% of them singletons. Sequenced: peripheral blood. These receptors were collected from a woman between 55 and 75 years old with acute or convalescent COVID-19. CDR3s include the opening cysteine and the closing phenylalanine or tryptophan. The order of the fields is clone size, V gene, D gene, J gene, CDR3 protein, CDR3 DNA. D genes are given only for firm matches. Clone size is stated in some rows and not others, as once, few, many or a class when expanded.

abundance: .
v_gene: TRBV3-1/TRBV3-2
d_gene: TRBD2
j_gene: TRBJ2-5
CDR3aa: CASSQGLAQETQYF
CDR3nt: TGTGCCAGCAGCCAGGGACTAGCCCAAGAGACCCAGTACTTC

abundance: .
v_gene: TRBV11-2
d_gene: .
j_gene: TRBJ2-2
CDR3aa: CASSSAAGVHGELFF
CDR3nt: TGTGCCAGCAGCTCCGCGGCAGGGGTCCACGGGGAGCTGTTTTTT

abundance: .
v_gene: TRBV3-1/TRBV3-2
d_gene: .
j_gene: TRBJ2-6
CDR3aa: CASSQPWTSAVSGANVLTF
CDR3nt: TGTGCCAGCAGCCAACCCTGGACAAGTGCTGTCTCTGGGGCCAACGTCCTGACTTTC

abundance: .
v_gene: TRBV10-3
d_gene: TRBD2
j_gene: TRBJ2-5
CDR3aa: CAISEQDLGTSGGAPYF
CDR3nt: TGTGCCATCAGTGAACAGGACCTGGGGACTAGCGGGGGAGCCCCGTACTTC

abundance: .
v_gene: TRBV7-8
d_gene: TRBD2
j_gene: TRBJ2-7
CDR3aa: CASSLAGLAREQYF
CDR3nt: TGTGCCAGCAGCTTAGCCGGACTAGCGCGGGAGCAGTACTTC

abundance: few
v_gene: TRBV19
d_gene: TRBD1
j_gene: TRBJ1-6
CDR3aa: CATDRGQNSPLHF
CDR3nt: TGTGCCACTGACAGGGGCCAGAATTCACCCCTCCACTTT

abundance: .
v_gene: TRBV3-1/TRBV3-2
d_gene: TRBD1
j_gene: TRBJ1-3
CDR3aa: CASASSGQKYSGNTIYF
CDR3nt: TGTGCCAGCGCTTCTTCGGGACAGAAATACTCTGGAAACACCATATATTTT

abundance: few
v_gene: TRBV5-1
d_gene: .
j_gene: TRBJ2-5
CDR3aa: CASSLDPGETQYF
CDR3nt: TGCGCCAGCAGCTTGGATCCGGGAGAGACCCAGTACTTC

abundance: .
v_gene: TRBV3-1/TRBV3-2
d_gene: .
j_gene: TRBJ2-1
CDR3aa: CASSLFNEQFF
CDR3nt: TGTGCCAGCAGTCTCTTCAATGAGCAGTTCTTC

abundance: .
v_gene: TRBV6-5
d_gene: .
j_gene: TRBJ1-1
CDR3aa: CASSTRIAHTEAFF
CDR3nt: TGTGCCAGCAGTACCCGAATTGCGCACACTGAAGCTTTCTTT

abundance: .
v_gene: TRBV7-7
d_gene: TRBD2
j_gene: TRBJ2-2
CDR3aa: CASSLVSGGASGELFF
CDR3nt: TGTGCTAGCAGCTTAGTTTCCGGGGGGGCGTCCGGGGAGCTGTTTTTT

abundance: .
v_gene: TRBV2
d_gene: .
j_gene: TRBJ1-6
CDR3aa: CASTPGYNSPLHF
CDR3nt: TGTGCCAGCACCCCAGGCTATAATTCACCCCTCCACTTT

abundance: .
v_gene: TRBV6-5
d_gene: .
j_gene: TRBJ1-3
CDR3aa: CASSYSQNSGNTIYF
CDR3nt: TGTGCCAGCAGTTACAGTCAGAACTCTGGAAACACCATATATTTT

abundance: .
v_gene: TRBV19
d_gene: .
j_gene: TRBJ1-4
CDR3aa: CASSNRRNEKLFF
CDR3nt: TGTGCCAGTAGCAACAGAAGAAATGAAAAACTGTTTTTT

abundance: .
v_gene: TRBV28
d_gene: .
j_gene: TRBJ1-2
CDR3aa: CASSFFPLSIGYTF
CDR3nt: TGTGCCAGCAGTTTTTTCCCGTTGTCTATTGGCTACACCTTC

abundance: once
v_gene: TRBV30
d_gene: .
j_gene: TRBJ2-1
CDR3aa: CAWREGSLRNEQFF
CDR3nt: TGTGCCTGGAGGGAGGGTAGTCTTAGGAATGAGCAGTTCTTC

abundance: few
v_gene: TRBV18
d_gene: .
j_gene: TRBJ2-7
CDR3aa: CASSQQPYEQYF
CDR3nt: TGTGCCAGCTCACAACAACCCTACGAGCAGTACTTC

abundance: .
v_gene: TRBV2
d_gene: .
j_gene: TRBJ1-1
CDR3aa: CASRFTGMAEAFF
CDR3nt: TGTGCCAGCAGGTTCACAGGGATGGCTGAAGCTTTCTTT

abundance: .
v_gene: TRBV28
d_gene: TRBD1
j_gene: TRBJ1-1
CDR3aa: CASSRQGVENTEAFF
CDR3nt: TGTGCCAGCAGTCGACAGGGGGTGGAAAACACTGAAGCTTTCTTT

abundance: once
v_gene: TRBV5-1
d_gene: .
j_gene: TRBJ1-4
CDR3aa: CASSLRGYGFNEKLFF
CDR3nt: TGCGCCAGCAGCCTCCGGGGATACGGTTTTAATGAAAAACTGTTTTTT

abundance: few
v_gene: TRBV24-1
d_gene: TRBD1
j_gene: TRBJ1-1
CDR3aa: CATRQDRGGEAFF
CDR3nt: TGTGCCACCAGGCAAGACAGGGGTGGTGAAGCTTTCTTT

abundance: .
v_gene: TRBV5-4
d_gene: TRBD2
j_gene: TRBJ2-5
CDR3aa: CASSFGAGGRETQYF
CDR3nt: TGTGCCAGCAGCTTTGGTGCGGGGGGCCGGGAGACCCAGTACTTC

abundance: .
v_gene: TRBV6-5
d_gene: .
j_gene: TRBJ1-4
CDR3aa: CASSYDSGAKLFF
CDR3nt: TGTGCCAGCAGTTACGACTCAGGGGCAAAACTGTTTTTT

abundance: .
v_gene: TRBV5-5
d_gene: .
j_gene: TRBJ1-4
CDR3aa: CASSLTRYTNEKLFF
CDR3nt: TGTGCCAGCAGCTTGACACGATACACTAATGAAAAACTGTTTTTT

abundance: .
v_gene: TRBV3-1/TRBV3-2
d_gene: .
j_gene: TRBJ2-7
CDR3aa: CASSQRSSYEQYF
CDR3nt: TGTGCCAGCAGCCAAAGGAGCTCCTACGAGCAGTACTTC

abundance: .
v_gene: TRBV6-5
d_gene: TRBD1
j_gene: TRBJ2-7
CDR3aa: CASRATGVGAYEQYF
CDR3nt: TGTGCCAGCAGGGCGACAGGGGTGGGGGCCTACGAGCAGTACTTC

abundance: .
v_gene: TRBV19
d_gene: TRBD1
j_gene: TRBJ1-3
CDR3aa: CASSKGGRNTIYF
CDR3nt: TGTGCCAGTAGTAAAGGGGGCAGAAACACCATATATTTT

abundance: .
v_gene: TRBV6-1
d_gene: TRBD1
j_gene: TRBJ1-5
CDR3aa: CASSEPQGARNQPQHF
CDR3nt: TGTGCCAGCAGTGAACCGCAGGGGGCGCGGAATCAGCCCCAGCATTTT

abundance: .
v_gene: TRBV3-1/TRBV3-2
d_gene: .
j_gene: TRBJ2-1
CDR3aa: CASSPKGLRGEQFF
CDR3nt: TGTGCCAGCAGCCCGAAGGGACTTCGCGGTGAGCAGTTCTTC

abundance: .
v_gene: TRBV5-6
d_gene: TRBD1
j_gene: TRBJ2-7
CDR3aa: CASSFGDRGSYEQYF
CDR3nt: TGTGCCAGCAGCTTTGGGGACAGGGGGTCCTACGAGCAGTACTTC

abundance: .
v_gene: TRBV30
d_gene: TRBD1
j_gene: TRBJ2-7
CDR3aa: CAWSVRDRQYF
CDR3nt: TGTGCCTGGAGTGTACGGGACAGGCAGTACTTC

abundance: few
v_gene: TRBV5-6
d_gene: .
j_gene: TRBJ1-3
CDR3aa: CASSSGTVRASGNTIYF
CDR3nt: TGTGCCAGCAGCTCGGGTACGGTCCGAGCCTCTGGAAACACCATATATTTT

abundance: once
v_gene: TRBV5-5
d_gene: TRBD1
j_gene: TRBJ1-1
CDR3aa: CASSLNRGPAFF
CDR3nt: TGTGCCAGCAGCTTAAACAGGGGGCCAGCTTTCTTT

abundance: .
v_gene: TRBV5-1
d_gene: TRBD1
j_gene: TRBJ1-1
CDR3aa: CASSLGSGTGYSEAFF
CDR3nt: TGCGCCAGCAGCTTAGGCTCCGGGACAGGCTATTCTGAAGCTTTCTTT

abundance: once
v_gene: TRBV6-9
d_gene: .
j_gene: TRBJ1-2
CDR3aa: CASSPDSYGYTF
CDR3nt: TGTGCCAGCAGCCCGGACAGCTATGGCTACACCTTC

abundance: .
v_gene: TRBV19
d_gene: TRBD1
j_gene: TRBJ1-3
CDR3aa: CASSSWTGGYGNTIYF
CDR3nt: TGTGCCAGTAGTTCGTGGACAGGGGGCTATGGAAACACCATATATTTT

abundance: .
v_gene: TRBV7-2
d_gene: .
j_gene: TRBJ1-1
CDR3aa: CASSISGGGYTEAFF
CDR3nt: TGTGCCAGCAGCATCTCCGGGGGAGGGTACACTGAAGCTTTCTTT

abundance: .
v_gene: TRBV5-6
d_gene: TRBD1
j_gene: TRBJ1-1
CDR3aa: CASSSHGQGEITFF
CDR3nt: TGTGCCAGCAGCTCCCATGGACAGGGAGAAATAACTTTCTTT

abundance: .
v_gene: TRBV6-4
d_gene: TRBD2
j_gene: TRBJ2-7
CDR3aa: CASRGLAETYEQYF
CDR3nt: TGTGCCAGCAGAGGACTAGCGGAAACCTACGAGCAGTACTTC

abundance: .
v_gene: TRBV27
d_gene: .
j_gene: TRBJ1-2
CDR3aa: CASREQGQLANYGYTF
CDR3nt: TGTGCCAGCAGGGAACAGGGCCAACTAGCTAACTATGGCTACACCTTC

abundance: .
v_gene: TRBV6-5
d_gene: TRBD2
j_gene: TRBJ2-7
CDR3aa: CASTGLGRYEQYF
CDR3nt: TGTGCCAGCACGGGACTAGGCCGCTACGAGCAGTACTTC

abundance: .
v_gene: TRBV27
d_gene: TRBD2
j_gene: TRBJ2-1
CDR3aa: CASSSSGRGAYNEQFF
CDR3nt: TGTGCCAGCAGTTCTAGCGGGAGGGGGGCCTACAATGAGCAGTTCTTC

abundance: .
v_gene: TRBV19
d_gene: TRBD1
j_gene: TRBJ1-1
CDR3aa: CASSHRDRGAAFF
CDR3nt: TGTGCCAGTAGCCACCGGGACAGGGGTGCAGCTTTCTTT

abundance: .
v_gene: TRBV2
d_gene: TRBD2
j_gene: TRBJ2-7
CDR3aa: CASSEPPPAGPFSYEQYF
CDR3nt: TGTGCCAGCAGTGAACCACCCCCAGCGGGACCCTTCTCCTACGAGCAGTACTTC

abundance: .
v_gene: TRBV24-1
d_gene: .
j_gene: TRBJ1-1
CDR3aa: CATSAGGGTSTEAFF
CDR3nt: TGTGCCACCAGTGCCGGGGGGGGGACGAGCACTGAAGCTTTCTTT

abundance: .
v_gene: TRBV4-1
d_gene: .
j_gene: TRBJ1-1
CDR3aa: CASSLLAGLNTEAFF
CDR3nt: TGCGCCAGCAGCCTGTTGGCAGGATTGAACACTGAAGCTTTCTTT

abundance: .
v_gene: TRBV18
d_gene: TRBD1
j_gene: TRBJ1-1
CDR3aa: CASSPGQGWGTEAFF
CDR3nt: TGTGCCAGCTCACCAGGACAGGGATGGGGCACTGAAGCTTTCTTT

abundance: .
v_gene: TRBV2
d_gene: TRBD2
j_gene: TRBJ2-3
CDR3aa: CARTGGTVTDTQYF
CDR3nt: TGTGCCAGGACGGGGGGGACCGTCACAGATACGCAGTATTTT

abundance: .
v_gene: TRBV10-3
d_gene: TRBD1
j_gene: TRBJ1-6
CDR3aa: CAISDRDRFEGSPLHF
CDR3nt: TGTGCCATCAGTGATCGGGACAGGTTTGAAGGTTCACCCCTCCACTTT

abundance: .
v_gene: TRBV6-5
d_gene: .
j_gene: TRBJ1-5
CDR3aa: CASSYSRGRDQPQHF
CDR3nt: TGTGCCAGCAGTTACTCGAGGGGGAGGGACCAGCCCCAGCATTTT

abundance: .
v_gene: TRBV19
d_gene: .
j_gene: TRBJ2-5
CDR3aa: CASSITWGVYQETQYF
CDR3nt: TGTGCCAGTAGTATAACGTGGGGGGTGTACCAAGAGACCCAGTACTTC

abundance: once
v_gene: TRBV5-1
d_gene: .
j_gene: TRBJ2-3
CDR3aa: CASSLLETESTDTQYF
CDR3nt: TGCGCCAGCAGCTTGTTGGAGACAGAGAGCACAGATACGCAGTATTTT

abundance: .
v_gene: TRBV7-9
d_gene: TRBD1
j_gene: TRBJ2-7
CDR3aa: CASSPSLRTGEGYEQYF
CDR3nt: TGTGCCAGCAGCCCAAGTCTGAGGACAGGGGAAGGCTACGAGCAGTACTTC

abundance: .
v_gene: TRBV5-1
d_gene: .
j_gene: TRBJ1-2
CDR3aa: CASSLIGGDGYTF
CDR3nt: TGCGCCAGCAGCTTGATAGGAGGCGATGGCTACACCTTC

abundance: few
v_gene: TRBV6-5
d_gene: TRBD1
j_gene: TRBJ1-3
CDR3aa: CASAPTGASGNTIYF
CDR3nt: TGTGCCAGCGCTCCGACAGGGGCCAGCGGAAACACCATATATTTT